This T cell receptor (beta chain) was sequenced in a study of shared clonotypes between healthy human individuals. Study-wide points: Rarefaction demonstrated incomplete sorted-subset sequencing despite large depth. Memory subsets generally showed smaller estimated richness than naive subsets did.

For this clone: Its antigen is currently unknown.

Trimming took off 5 bases at V and 0 bases at J, with 19 bases between the two ends. Germline lookup yields CDR1 SEHNR and CDR2 FQNEAQ (reference sequence). This CDR3 has 17 residues. Naive-designated CD8 cells lacked CD45RO, were positively enriched for CCR7, and omitted terminally differentiated effector memory CD45RA+ cells. The material for each subset, its genomic DNA, was split evenly across several immunoSEQ plates. In the authors' methods: Junction-only sequences without quality scores came from ImmunoSEQ, so filtering differed. Only in-frame clones appear in the TCRdb table, and some are missing; sequencing was by immunoSEQ multiplex PCR. The V and J calls and clone size were taken over from that table, and D and trimming were inferred from the DNA. The repertoire includes around 700,000 clones, 90% to 95% of them detected once, and about 24% sits in the top ten.

The chain uses TRBV7-9 and TRBJ2-5, with D possibly matching TRBD2 (6 bases). Material for sequencing was naive CD8+ T cells sorted from blood. This sequence originates from a man aged 25 to 45 in good health. The CDR3 loop is CASSLLSAGTHQETQYF. The CDR3 DNA reads as TGTGCCAGCAGCCTCCTCTCGGCGGGAACTCACCAAGAGACCCAGTACTTC.